What follows are 32 T cell receptor beta chains derived from one specimen sequenced in a study of blood T cell repertoires in COVID-19. Assay used: immunoSEQ multiplex PCR; TCRdb lists only in-frame clones, some missing. This sample has 150,000 or so clones, with more than 70% found just once. Sequencing input: peripheral blood. Every receptor here comes from a man aged 45 to 65 with active or convalescent COVID-19.

The gene calls are TRBV7-9 and TRBJ1-2; no clear D gene. V was pared by 4 bases and J by 7 bases, with 7 bases between. The CDR3 totals 11 residues. The V gene's germline CDR1 is SEHNR and CDR2 FQNEAQ (reference sequence). CDR3 sequence: CASSSDSGYTF. The CDR3 nucleotides are TGTGCCAGCAGCTCCGACTCTGGCTACACCTTC.

This chain joins TRBV11-2 and TRBJ2-1; TRBD2 agrees at 8 bases. V lost 1 base to trimming and J lost 2 bases; unmatched junction nucleotides: 4. Germline assignment: CDR1 SGHAT and CDR2 FQNNGV. This CDR3 is 16 amino acids long. CDR3 residues: CASSLGAGGTYNEQFF. The CDR3 bases are TGTGCCAGCAGCTTAGGGGCGGGAGGAACCTACAATGAGCAGTTCTTC.

This chain joins TRBV18 and TRBJ2-2, with 9 bases lining up with TRBD2. The germline V gene has CDR1 KGHSH and CDR2 LQKENI. This CDR3 is 15 amino acids long. Trimming removed 1 base from V and 4 bases from J; junction bases left unmatched: 1. The CDR3 DNA reads as TGTGCCAGCTCACCACAGACTAGCGGCACCGGGGAGCTGTTTTTT. Translating gives CASSPQTSGTGELFF.

The chain couples TRBV7-2 to TRBJ2-7; the match to TRBD2 covers 7 bases. CDR1 SGHTA and CDR2 FQGNSA come from the germline V gene. This CDR3 has 15 residues. With 3 bases clipped from V and 5 bases from J, the junction kept 10 bases outside the gene matches. The CDR3 is CASSFGTTSFHEQYF. The DNA for the CDR3 is TGTGCCAGCAGCTTCGGGACTACGTCGTTCCACGAGCAGTACTTC.

The CDR3 coding sequence is TGCGCCAGCAGCCAGGTGGGGGGAAAGGCTGAAGCTTTCTTT. Its translation: CASSQVGGKAEAFF. The chain has TRBV4-1 and TRBJ1-1; D might be TRBD1 (5 bases). The V gene lost 3 bases and the J gene lost 6 bases, with 14 bases spanning the gap. CDR1 is MGHRA, CDR2 YSYEKL, per germline. The CDR3 sequence is 14 residues long.

Ten or more counts support this clone. The V gene is TRBV7-9, the J gene TRBJ2-1, with a possible D match to TRBD1 (6 bases). Per germline, CDR1 SEHNR and CDR2 FQNEAQ (reference sequence). V lost 4 bases and J lost 7, with 14 bases in between. The CDR3 contains 14 residues. CDR3 sequence: CASSSGAGVNEQFF. The CDR3, as DNA: TGTGCCAGCAGCTCAGGGGCCGGGGTAAATGAGCAGTTCTTC.

This clone has just a few counts. The V and J genes are TRBV6-5 and TRBJ2-3; TRBD1 matches at 11 bases. CDR1 and CDR2 (germline): MNHEY, SVGAGI. The CDR3 spans 14 residues. CDR3 sequence (DNA): TGTGGAACTAAGCCGGGACAGGGGGCAGATACGCAGTATTTT. Its translation is CGTKPGQGADTQYF.

The chain carries TRBV7-2 and TRBJ2-5; D gene unclear. Trimming shortened V by 5 bases and J by 4 bases, and 14 bases separated the two germline ends. The CDR3 has 14 residues. Germline V gene data show CDR1 as SGHTA and CDR2 as FQGNSA. The CDR3 DNA is TGTGCCAGCAGCCCCGGTACTCCCTTAGAGACCCAGTACTTC. It yields the protein CASSPGTPLETQYF.

The rearrangement uses TRBV12-3 or TRBV12-4 and TRBJ1-1; no definite D call. The CDR3 contains 13 residues. Trimming left V 3 bases short and J 3 bases short, with 8 bases between. The CDR3 here is CASSFREDTEAFF. CDR3 DNA sequence: TGTGCCAGCAGTTTTCGGGAGGACACTGAAGCTTTCTTT.

This chain links TRBV9 with TRBJ2-2; 10 bases agree with TRBD2. With 0 bases clipped from V and 4 bases from J, the junction kept 6 bases outside the gene matches. CDR3 size: 17 residues. Germline CDR1 is SGDLS and CDR2 is YYNGEE. This chain's CDR3 is CASSVDQLAGATGELFF. The CDR3 nucleotides are TGTGCCAGCAGCGTAGATCAGCTAGCGGGAGCCACCGGGGAGCTGTTTTTT.

CDR3 sequence: CAISGRADTNNSPLHF. CDR3 DNA: TGTGCCATCAGTGGAAGAGCAGACACAAATAATTCACCCCTCCACTTT. The chain is built from TRBV10-3 and TRBJ1-6; no reliable D call. V was trimmed by 4 bases and J by 5 bases, leaving 15 bases between them. The CDR3 is made up of 16 amino acids. CDR1 ENHRY and CDR2 SYGVKD come from the germline V gene.

The CDR3 DNA reads as TGTGCCAGCAGCGCCGGGGGGAACACTGAAGCTTTCTTT. Its protein product is CASSAGGNTEAFF. The chain recombines TRBV5-4 with TRBJ1-1; D possibly corresponds to TRBD1 (5 bases). The CDR3 runs 13 residues. Germline CDR1 SGHNT, CDR2 YYREEE (reference sequence). V lost 4 bases and J 1 base, leaving 8 bases between the germline ends.

This chain links TRBV7-2 with TRBJ2-2; 10 bases map to TRBD1. The CDR3 loop spans 15 amino acids. Germline V gene lookup returns CDR1 SGHTA and CDR2 FQGNSA. J was trimmed by 5 bases and V by 5 bases; bases with no gene match: 5. Here the CDR3 reads CASSPDRGRTGELFF. The CDR3 DNA is TGTGCCAGCAGCCCTGACAGGGGGCGGACCGGGGAGCTGTTTTTT.

This chain joins TRBV10-3 and TRBJ1-2; maybe TRBD1 (6 bases). Per germline, CDR1 ENHRY and CDR2 SYGVKD. The CDR3 length is 14 residues. V dropped 2 bases and J dropped 4 bases, with 11 bases sitting between them. The CDR3, as DNA: TGTGCCATCAGTGAGCGGACAGACCCCTATGGCTACACCTTC. It translates to CAISERTDPYGYTF.

The chain links TRBV6-5 to TRBJ1-2, with 8 bases matching TRBD1. V dropped 10 bases and J dropped 6; count of bases not matched to a gene: 10. The CDR3 is 13 residues long. The germline gives CDR1 MNHEY, CDR2 SVGAGI. The CDR3 reads CATSRDRRNGYTF. Written as DNA, the CDR3 is TGTGCCACCTCAAGGGACAGGAGAAATGGCTACACCTTC.

This clone has a handful of counts. V and J are TRBV4-1 and TRBJ2-1; 9 nucleotides match TRBD2. The CDR3 covers 16 residues. With 1 base clipped from V and 5 bases from J, the junction kept 6 bases outside the gene matches. Germline CDR1 and CDR2: MGHRA and YSYEKL. The CDR3 nucleotides are TGCGCCAGCAGCCAAGCCCCCGGGACTAGCAACAATGAGCAGTTCTTC. Its protein product is CASSQAPGTSNNEQFF.

Only a few counts were recorded for this clone. The chain has TRBV18 and TRBJ1-4; D unresolved. The V end was cut by 2 bases, the J end by 5 bases, with 15 bases between. Per the germline V gene, CDR1 is KGHSH and CDR2 is LQKENI. This CDR3 is built from 16 residues. The CDR3 bases are TGTGCCAGCTCACCAGTAAGGCCGGCGGGGAATGAAAAACTGTTTTTT. Translating it yields CASSPVRPAGNEKLFF.

CDR3 in DNA: TGTGCCACCAGTGGAGGCGGGAGCGGGGAGACCCAGTACTTC. The encoded protein is CATSGGGSGETQYF. The rearrangement joins TRBV24-1 to TRBJ2-5, with TRBD2 matching 7 bases. V dropped 5 bases and J dropped 5; count of bases not matched to a gene: 7. This CDR3 is built from 14 residues. CDR1 is KGHDR, CDR2 SFDVKD, per germline.

The genes are TRBV9 and TRBJ2-1; no reliable D call. The CDR3 length is 13 residues. In germline, CDR1 is SGDLS, CDR2 YYNGEE. V was trimmed by 5 bases and J by 10 bases, leaving 16 bases between them. The chain's CDR3 is CASSFFPNGEQFF. The CDR3 coding sequence is TGTGCCAGCAGTTTTTTTCCTAACGGGGAGCAGTTCTTC.

This chain links TRBV20-1 with TRBJ2-7; D possibly corresponds to TRBD2 (5 bases). The CDR3 runs to 10 residues. The germline V and J ends were trimmed by 6 bases and 6 bases, with 9 bases remaining between them. CDR1 is DFQATT and CDR2 is SNEGSKA in the germline V gene (reference sequence). The DNA of the CDR3 is TGCAGTGCGCGGGCGTCCGAGCAGTACTTC. As protein: CSARASEQYF.

This chain links TRBV10-3 with TRBJ2-1, with 14 bases aligning to TRBD2. The V gene's germline CDR1 is ENHRY and CDR2 SYGVKD. V dropped 6 bases and J dropped 8; count of bases not matched to a gene: 3. The CDR3 is 14 residues long. This CDR3 reads CAIRPGLAGDEQFF. CDR3 coding DNA: TGTGCCATCAGACCGGGACTAGCGGGAGATGAGCAGTTCTTC.

The chain links TRBV9 to TRBJ2-7, with TRBD2 matching 13 bases. Unmatched junction bases numbered 7, after V lost 3 bases and J lost 7 bases. The CDR3 loop spans 15 amino acids. CDR1 SGDLS and CDR2 YYNGEE come from the germline V gene. CDR3 protein: CASSEGLAGSREQYF. In DNA form, the CDR3 reads TGTGCCAGCAGCGAGGGACTAGCGGGGTCTCGAGAGCAGTACTTC.

The chain combines TRBV19 with TRBJ2-3; 8 positions agree with TRBD1. CDR1 is LNHDA, CDR2 SQIVND, per germline (reference sequence). This CDR3 comprises 15 residues. Germline trimming cut 4 bases from V and 5 bases from J; bases unmatched to any gene: 8. This CDR3 reads CASSTTGGGIDTQYF. The DNA for the CDR3 is TGTGCCAGTAGTACTACAGGGGGTGGGATAGATACGCAGTATTTT.

This chain joins TRBV19 and TRBJ2-3, with 8 nucleotides matching TRBD2. The V gene's germline CDR1 is LNHDA and CDR2 SQIVND (reference sequence). This CDR3 comprises 15 residues. J was trimmed by 10 bases and V by 6 bases; bases with no gene match: 15. The CDR3 loop reads CASRSQRGPHASQYF. The CDR3 DNA sequence: TGTGCCAGTAGGAGCCAGCGGGGGCCCCATGCGTCGCAGTATTTT.

Here the CDR3 reads CASSPGLAGGRSTGELFF. The CDR3 DNA reads TGTGCCAGCAGCCCTGGACTAGCGGGGGGCAGAAGCACCGGGGAGCTGTTTTTT. The V gene is TRBV7-9, the J gene TRBJ2-2; 14 nucleotides agree with TRBD2. The J segment lost 4 bases and the V segment lost 5 bases, leaving 9 bases of the junction unmatched. The CDR3 sequence is 18 residues long. The V gene's germline CDR1 is SEHNR and CDR2 FQNEAQ (reference sequence).

This clone was seen only a few times. V usage is TRBV12-3 or TRBV12-4 and J usage is TRBJ1-2; perhaps TRBD1 as D (6 bases). The CDR3 is 13 residues long. The ends were cut back, 2 bases at V and 4 bases at J, with 8 bases in the middle. CDR3 in amino acids: CASSLRTAYGYTF. CDR3 in DNA: TGTGCCAGCAGTTTAAGGACAGCCTATGGCTACACCTTC.

The V gene is TRBV12-3 or TRBV12-4, the J gene TRBJ1-2; a weak D match, TRBD1 (5 bases). V was clipped by 5 bases and J by 4 bases, with 8 bases between them. The CDR3 covers 12 residues. The CDR3 sequence: CASSSDSYGYTF. CDR3 bases: TGTGCCAGCAGTAGTGACAGCTATGGCTACACCTTC.

This sequence joins TRBV6-6 and TRBJ1-2; 7 nucleotides align to TRBD1. Germline values: CDR1 MNHNY, CDR2 SVGAGI (reference sequence). V lost 2 bases and J lost 8; bases outside the gene matches: 5. The CDR3 is 13 amino acids. The CDR3 loop is CASSYRDSGGYTF. The CDR3 DNA follows: TGTGCCAGCAGTTACCGGGACAGCGGCGGCTACACCTTC.

The chain is built from TRBV6-2 or TRBV6-3 and TRBJ2-5; weak D call: TRBD2 (6 bases). Trimming left V 6 bases short and J 2 bases short, with 16 bases between. There are 15 residues in the CDR3. CDR1 and CDR2 (germline): MNHEY, SVGEGT. CDR3 sequence reads: CASSQRMSGQETQYF. The DNA of the CDR3 is TGTGCCAGCAGCCAGAGGATGAGCGGGCAAGAGACCCAGTACTTC.

This clone was detected only a few times. V gene TRBV2 combines with J gene TRBJ1-5; D gene uncertain. CDR1 is SNHLY and CDR2 is FYNNEI in the germline V gene. The CDR3 has 12 amino acids. V was cut by 6 bases and J by 5 bases, with 8 bases left in between. The CDR3 loop reads CASRQLDQPQHF. In DNA form, the CDR3 reads TGTGCCAGCAGGCAGCTAGATCAGCCCCAGCATTTT.

The J gene is TRBJ1-5, the V gene TRBV4-1; D remains unclear. V lost 2 bases and J 6 bases, leaving 8 bases between the germline ends. Germline V gene sequence: CDR1 MGHRA, CDR2 YSYEKL. The CDR3 spans 13 residues. The DNA of the CDR3 is TGCGCCAGCAGCCAACAGCGCGCTCAGCCCCAGCATTTT. This encodes CASSQQRAQPQHF.

This chain connects TRBV24-1 to TRBJ1-5; D is undetermined. Deletions cut 7 bases from V and 0 bases from J, with 15 bases between. The CDR3 is made up of 16 amino acids. Germline V gene lookup returns CDR1 KGHDR and CDR2 SFDVKD. The CDR3 region has the DNA TGTGCCACCAGCCGCCCCCCAGATGATAGCAATCAGCCCCAGCATTTT. Translating gives CATSRPPDDSNQPQHF.